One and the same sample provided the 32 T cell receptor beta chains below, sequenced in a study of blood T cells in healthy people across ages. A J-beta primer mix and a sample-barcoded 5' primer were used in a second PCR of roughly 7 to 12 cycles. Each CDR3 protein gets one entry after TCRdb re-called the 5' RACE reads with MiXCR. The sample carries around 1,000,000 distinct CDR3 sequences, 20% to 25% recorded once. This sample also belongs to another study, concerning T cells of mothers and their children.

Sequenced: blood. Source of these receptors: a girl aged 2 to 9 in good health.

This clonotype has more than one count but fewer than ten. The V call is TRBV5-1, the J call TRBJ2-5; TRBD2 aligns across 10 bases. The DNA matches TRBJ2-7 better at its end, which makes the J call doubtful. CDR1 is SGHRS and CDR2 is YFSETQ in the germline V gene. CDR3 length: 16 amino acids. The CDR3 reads CASSGLAGEGTPEQYF. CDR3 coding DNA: TGCGCCAGCAGCGGTCTAGCGGGAGAGGGCACTCCCGAGCAGTACTTC.

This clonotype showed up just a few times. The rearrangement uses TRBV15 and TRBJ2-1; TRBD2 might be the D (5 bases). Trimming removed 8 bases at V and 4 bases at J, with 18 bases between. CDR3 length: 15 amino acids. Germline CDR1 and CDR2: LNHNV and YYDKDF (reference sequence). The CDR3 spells CATSLRAGDYNEQFF. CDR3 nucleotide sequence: TGTGCCACCTCACTTAGGGCGGGCGATTACAATGAGCAGTTCTTC.

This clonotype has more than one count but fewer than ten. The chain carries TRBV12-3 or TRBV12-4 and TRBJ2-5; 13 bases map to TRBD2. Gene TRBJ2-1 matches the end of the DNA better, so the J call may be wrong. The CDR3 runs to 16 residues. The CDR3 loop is CASSHLLAGGDNEQFF. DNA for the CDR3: TGTGCCAGCAGCCACCTACTAGCGGGAGGGGATAATGAGCAGTTCTTC.

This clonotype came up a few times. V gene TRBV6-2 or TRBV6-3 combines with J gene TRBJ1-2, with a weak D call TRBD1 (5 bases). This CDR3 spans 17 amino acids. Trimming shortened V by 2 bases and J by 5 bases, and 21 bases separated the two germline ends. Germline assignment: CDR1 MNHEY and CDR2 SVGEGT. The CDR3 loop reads CASSYESPDRSKYGYTF. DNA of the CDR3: TGTGCCAGCAGTTACGAGTCCCCCGACAGATCGAAGTATGGCTACACCTTC.

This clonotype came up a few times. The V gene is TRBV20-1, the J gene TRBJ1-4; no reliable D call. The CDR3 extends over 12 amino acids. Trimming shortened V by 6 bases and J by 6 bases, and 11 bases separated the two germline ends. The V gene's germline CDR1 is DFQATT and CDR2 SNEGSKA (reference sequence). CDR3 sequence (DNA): TGCAGTGCCATAGTCTATGATGAAAAACTGTTTTTT. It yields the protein CSAIVYDEKLFF.

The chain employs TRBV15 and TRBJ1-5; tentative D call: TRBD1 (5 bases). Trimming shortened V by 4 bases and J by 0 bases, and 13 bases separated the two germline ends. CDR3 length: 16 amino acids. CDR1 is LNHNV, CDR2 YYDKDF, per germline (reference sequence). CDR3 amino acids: CATSTVGHYSNQPQHF. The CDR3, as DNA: TGTGCCACCAGCACCGTTGGACATTATAGCAATCAGCCCCAGCATTTT. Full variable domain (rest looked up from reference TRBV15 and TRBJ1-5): DAMVIQNPRYQVTQFGKPVTLSCSQTLNHNVMYWYQQKSSQAPKLLFHYYDKDFNNEADTPDNFQSRRPNTSFCFLDIRSPGLGDTAMYLCATSTVGHYSNQPQHFGDGTRLSIL.

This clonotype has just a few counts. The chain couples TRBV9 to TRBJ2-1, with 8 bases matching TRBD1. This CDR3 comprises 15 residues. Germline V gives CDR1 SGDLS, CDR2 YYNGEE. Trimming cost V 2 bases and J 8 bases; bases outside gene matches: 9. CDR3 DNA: TGTGCCAGCAGCGTCTCTGGGACAGGCAACGATGAGCAGTTCTTC. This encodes CASSVSGTGNDEQFF.

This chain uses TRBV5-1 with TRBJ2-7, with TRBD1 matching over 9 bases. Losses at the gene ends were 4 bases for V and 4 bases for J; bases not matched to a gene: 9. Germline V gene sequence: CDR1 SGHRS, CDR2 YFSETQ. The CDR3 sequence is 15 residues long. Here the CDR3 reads CASSLGTGKVYEQYF. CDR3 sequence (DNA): TGCGCCAGCAGCCTCGGGACAGGGAAAGTATACGAGCAGTACTTC.

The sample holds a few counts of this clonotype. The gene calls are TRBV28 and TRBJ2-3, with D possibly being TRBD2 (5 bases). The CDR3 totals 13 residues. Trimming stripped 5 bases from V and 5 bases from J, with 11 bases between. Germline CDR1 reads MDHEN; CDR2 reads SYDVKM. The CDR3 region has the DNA TGTGCCAGCAGTCCTGGACTTGGAGATACGCAGTATTTT. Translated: CASSPGLGDTQYF.

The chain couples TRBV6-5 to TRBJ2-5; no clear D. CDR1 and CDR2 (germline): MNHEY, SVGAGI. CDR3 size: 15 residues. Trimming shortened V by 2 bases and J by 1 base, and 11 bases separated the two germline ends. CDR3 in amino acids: CASSYGNLGQETQYF. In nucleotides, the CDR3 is TGTGCCAGCAGTTACGGTAACCTGGGCCAAGAGACCCAGTACTTC.

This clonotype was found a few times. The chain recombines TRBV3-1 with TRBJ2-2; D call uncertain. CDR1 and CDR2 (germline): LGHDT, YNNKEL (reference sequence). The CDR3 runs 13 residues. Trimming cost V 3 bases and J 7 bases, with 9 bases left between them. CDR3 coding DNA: TGTGCCAGCAGCCACCCGACGGGCGGGGAGCTGTTTTTT. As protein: CASSHPTGGELFF.

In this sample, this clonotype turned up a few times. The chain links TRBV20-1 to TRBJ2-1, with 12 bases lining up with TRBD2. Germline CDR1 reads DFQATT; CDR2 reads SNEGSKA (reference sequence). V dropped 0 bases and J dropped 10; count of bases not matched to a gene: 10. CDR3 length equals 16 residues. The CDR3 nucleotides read TGCAGTGCTAGAGATCCGGAGACTAGCGGGAGATGGGAGCAGTTCTTC. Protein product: CSARDPETSGRWEQFF.

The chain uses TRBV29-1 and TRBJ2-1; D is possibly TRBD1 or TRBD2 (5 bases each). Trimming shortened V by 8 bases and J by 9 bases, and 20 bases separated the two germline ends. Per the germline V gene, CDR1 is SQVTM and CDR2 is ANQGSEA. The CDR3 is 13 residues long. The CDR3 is CSLAGGSRTEQFF. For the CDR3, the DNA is TGCAGCTTAGCTGGGGGTAGCCGTACTGAGCAGTTCTTC.

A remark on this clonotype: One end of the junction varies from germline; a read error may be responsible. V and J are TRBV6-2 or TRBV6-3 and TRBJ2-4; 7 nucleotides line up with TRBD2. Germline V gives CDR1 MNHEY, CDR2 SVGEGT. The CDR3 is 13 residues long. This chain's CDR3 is CASSYSPGGIQYF. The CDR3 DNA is TGTGCCAGTAGTTACTCCCCGGGAGGCATTCAGTACTTC.

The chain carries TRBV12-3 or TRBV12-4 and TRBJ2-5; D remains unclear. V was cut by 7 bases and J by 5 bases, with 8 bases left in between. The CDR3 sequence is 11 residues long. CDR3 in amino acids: CASKNGETQYF. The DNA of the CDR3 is TGTGCCAGCAAAAACGGGGAGACCCAGTACTTC.

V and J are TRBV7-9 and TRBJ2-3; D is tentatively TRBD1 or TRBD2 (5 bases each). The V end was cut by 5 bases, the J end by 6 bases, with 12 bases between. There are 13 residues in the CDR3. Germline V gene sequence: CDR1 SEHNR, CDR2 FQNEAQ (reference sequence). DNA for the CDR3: TGTGCCAGCAGCCCGGGACCTGCGGATACGCAGTATTTT. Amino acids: CASSPGPADTQYF.

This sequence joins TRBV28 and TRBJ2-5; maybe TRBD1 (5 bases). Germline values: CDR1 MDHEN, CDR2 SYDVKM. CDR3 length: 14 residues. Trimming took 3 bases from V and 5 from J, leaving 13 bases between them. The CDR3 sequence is CASSFSAGFETQYF. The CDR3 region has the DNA TGTGCCAGCAGTTTTTCGGCAGGGTTCGAGACCCAGTACTTC. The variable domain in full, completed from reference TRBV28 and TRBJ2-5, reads DVKVTQSSRYLVKRTGEKVFLECVQDMDHENMFWYRQDPGLGLRLIYFSYDVKMKEKGDIPEGYSVSREKKERFSLILESASTNQTSMYLCASSFSAGFETQYFGPGTRLLVL.

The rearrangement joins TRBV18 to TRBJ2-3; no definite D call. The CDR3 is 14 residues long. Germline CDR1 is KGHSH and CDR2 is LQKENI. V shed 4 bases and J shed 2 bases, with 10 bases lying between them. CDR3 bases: TGTGCCAGCTCACATAGACCAGTCACAGATACGCAGTATTTT. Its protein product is CASSHRPVTDTQYF.

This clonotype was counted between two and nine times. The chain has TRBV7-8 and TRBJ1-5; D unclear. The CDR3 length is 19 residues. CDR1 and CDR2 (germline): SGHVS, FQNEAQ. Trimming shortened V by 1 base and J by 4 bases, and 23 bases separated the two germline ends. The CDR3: CASSLVEGTTPLNNQPQHF. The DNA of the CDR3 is TGTGCCAGCAGCTTAGTAGAGGGCACGACTCCCCTAAATAATCAGCCCCAGCATTTT. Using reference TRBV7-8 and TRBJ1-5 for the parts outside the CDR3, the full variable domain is GAGVSQSPRYKVAKRGQDVALRCDPISGHVSLFWYQQALGQGPEFLTYFQNEAQLDKSGLPSDRFFAERPEGSVSTLKIQRTQQEDSAVYLCASSLVEGTTPLNNQPQHFGDGTRLSIL.

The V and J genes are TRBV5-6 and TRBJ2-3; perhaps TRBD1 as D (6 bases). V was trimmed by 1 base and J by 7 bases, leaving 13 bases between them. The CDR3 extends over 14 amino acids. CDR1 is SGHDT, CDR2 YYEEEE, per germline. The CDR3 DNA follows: TGTGCCAGCAGCTTGTTAACAGGGCAGTATACGCAGTATTTT. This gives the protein CASSLLTGQYTQYF.

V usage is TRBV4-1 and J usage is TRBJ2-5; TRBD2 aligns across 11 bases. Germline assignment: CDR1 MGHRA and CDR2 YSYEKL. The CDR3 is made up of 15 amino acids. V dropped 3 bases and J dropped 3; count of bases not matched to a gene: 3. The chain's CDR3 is CASSQGLAEKETQYF. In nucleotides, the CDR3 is TGCGCCAGCAGCCAGGGACTAGCGGAGAAAGAGACCCAGTACTTC.

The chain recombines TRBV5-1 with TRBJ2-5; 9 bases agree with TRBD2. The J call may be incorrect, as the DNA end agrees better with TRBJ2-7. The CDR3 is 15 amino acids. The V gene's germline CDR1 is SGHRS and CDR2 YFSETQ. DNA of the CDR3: TGCGCCAGCAGCTTGGGTGCGACTAGCGGTCACGAGCAGTACTTC. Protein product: CASSLGATSGHEQYF.

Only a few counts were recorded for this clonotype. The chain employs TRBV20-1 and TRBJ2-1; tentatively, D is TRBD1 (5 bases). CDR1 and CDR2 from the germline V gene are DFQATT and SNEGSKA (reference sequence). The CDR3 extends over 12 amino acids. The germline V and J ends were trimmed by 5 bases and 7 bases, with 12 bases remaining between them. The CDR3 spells CSAGRGSNEQFF. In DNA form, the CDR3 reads TGCAGTGCTGGAAGGGGTTCTAATGAGCAGTTCTTC.

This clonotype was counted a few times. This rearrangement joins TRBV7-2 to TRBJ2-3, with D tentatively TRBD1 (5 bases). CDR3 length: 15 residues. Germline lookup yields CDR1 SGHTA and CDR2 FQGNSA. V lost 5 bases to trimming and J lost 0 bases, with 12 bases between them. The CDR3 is CASSRLGPSTDTQYF. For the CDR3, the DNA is TGTGCCAGCAGCCGTCTGGGGCCCAGCACAGATACGCAGTATTTT.

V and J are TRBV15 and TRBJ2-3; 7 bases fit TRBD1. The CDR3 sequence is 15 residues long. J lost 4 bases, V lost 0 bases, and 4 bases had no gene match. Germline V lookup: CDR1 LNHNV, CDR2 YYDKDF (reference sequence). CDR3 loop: CATSRDRGPADTQYF. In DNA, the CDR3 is TGTGCCACCAGCAGAGATAGGGGGCCGGCAGATACGCAGTATTTT.

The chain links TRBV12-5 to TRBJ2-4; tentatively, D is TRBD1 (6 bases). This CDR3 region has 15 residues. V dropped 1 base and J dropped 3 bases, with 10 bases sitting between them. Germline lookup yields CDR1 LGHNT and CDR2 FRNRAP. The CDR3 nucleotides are TGTGCTAGTGGTTTGGCAGGGGAAGTCAAAAACATTCAGTACTTC. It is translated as CASGLAGEVKNIQYF.

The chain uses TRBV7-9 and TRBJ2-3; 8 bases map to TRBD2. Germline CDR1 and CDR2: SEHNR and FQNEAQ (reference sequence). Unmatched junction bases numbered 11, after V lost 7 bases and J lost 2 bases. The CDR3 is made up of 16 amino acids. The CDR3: CASTHSTSEHTDTQYF. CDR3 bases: TGTGCCAGCACCCATTCGACTAGCGAACACACAGATACGCAGTATTTT.

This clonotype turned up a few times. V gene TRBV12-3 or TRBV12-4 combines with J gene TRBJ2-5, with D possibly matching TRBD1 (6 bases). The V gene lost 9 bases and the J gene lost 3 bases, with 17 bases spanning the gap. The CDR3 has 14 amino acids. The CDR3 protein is CASATGTPKETQYF. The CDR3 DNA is TGTGCCAGTGCAACCGGGACACCGAAAGAGACCCAGTACTTC.

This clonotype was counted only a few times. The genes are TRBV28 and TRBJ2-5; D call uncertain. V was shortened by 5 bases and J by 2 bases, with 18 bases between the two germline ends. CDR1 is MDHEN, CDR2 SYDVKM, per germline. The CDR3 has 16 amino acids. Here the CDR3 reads CASSSRRDGIQETQYF. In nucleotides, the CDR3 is TGTGCCAGCAGTAGCCGCCGTGACGGTATTCAAGAGACCCAGTACTTC.

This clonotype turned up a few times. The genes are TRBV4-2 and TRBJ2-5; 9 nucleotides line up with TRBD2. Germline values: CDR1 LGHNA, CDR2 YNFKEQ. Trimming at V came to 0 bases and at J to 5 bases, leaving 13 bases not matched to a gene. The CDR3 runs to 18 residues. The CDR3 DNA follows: TGTGCCAGCAGCCAAGATTTTGCGTTGGCGGGGGGGTGGGAGACCCAGTACTTC. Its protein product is CASSQDFALAGGWETQYF.

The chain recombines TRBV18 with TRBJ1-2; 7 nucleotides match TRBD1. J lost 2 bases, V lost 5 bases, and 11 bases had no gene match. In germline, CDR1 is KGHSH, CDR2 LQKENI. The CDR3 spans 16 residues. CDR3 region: CASSAEGDSANYGYTF. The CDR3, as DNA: TGTGCCAGCTCAGCGGAAGGGGACAGTGCCAACTATGGCTACACCTTC.

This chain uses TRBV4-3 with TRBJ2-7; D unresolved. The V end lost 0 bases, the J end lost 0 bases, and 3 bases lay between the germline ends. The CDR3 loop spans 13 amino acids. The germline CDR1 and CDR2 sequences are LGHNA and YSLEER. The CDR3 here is CASSQEFSYEQYF. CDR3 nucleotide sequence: TGCGCCAGCAGCCAAGAGTTCTCCTACGAGCAGTACTTC.